Listed below are T cell receptor beta chains from one sample, sequenced in a study of T-cell memory formation after mild COVID-19. TCRdb reanalysed the 5' RACE reads using MiXCR and keeps one entry per CDR3 protein. The repertoire holds just over 50,000 distinct CDR3 sequences, around 10% seen once, with approximately 10% in the top ten. Material: PBMCs or a T cell subset sorted from them (not recorded which). These receptors all come from an adult woman who had mild COVID-19 (a few samples of this study predate the infection). Cell type and time point are not known. Both conserved end residues are part of each CDR3. The order of the fields is V gene, clone size, D gene, J gene, CDR3 length, CDR3 DNA, CDR3 protein. A D gene is named only where the DNA matches it firmly. Rows may omit the clone size; those that give it use once, few, many or a size class.

TRBV20-1	NA	NA	TRBJ1-2	15	TGCAGTGCTAGGGACGAGGTAGGAGCTAACTATGGCTACACCTTC	CSARDEVGANYGYTF
TRBV5-6	many	NA	TRBJ1-1	14	TGTGCCAGCAGCTTGATGGGGGCGAACACTGAAGCTTTCTTT	CASSLMGANTEAFF
TRBV5-1	few	NA	TRBJ2-7	16	TGCGCCAGCAGCCCTGGTAGTGCAGAGTCTTCGATCGAGCAGTACTTC	CASSPGSAESSIEQYF
TRBV9	many	NA	TRBJ2-1	17	TGTGCCAGCAGCGCCCAGCAGGGACATGATGGTTACAATGAGCAGTTCTTC	CASSAQQGHDGYNEQFF
TRBV7-8	NA	NA	TRBJ2-7	14	TGTGCCAGCAGCTTAGGGGGTCCCTCCTACGAGCAGTACTTC	CASSLGGPSYEQYF
TRBV2	NA	NA	TRBJ2-2	12	TGTGCCAGCAGTGATATAGGGGGGGAGCTGTTTTTT	CASSDIGGELFF
TRBV5-1	many	NA	TRBJ2-1	14	TGCGCCAGCAGCGTCGGACCGTCCTACAATGAGCAGTTCTTC	CASSVGPSYNEQFF
TRBV30	few	TRBD2	TRBJ2-7	14	TGTGCCTGGAGGGGGCTAGCGGGAGGACGAGAGCAGTACTTC	CAWRGLAGGREQYF
TRBV6-5	few	NA	TRBJ2-2	15	TGTGCCAGCAGTTGGAGCAGGGACGACACCGGGGAGCTGTTTTTT	CASSWSRDDTGELFF
TRBV11-2	few	NA	TRBJ2-4	11	TGTGCCAGCAGCTCAGCGGGCGTTCAGTACTTC	CASSSAGVQYF
TRBV6-1	many	NA	TRBJ2-7	12	TGTGCCAGCAGTGAAAGGTGGTACGAGCAGTACTTC	CASSERWYEQYF
TRBV4-2	NA	TRBD2	TRBJ2-1	18	TGTGCCAGCAGCTACACGTATTCTAGCGGGGGGGCTACAAATGAGCAGTTCTTC	CASSYTYSSGGATNEQFF
TRBV5-1	few	TRBD1	TRBJ2-5	15	TGCGCCAGCAGCCCCCAACAGGGGGCGCGGGAGACCCAGTACTTC	CASSPQQGARETQYF
TRBV18	many	NA	TRBJ2-5	17	TGTGCCAGCTCACCCTCATACCCTGGCATCTTCCAAGAGACCCAGTACTTC	CASSPSYPGIFQETQYF
TRBV20-1	many	NA	TRBJ2-5	14	TGCAGTGCTAGAGCGATAGGGGCTCAAGAGACCCAGTACTTC	CSARAIGAQETQYF
TRBV6-6	few	NA	TRBJ1-6	14	TGTGCCAGCAGTTTTGACAGTGAGAATTCACCCCTCCACTTT	CASSFDSENSPLHF
TRBV30	many	NA	TRBJ2-7	12	TGTGCCTGGAGTGACTACCCCTACGAGCAGTACTTC	CAWSDYPYEQYF
TRBV18	few	TRBD2	TRBJ2-1	14	TGTGCCAGCTCACCATTGCGGGGGGGCTATGAGCAGTTCTTC	CASSPLRGGYEQFF
TRBV3-1	many	TRBD1	TRBJ2-3	12	TGTGCCAGCAGCCAAGGGACAGGGCCCAAGTATTTT	CASSQGTGPKYF
TRBV19	many	NA	TRBJ1-1	14	TGTGCCAGTAGTATCCCAGCAGGGAACACTGAAGCTTTCTTT	CASSIPAGNTEAFF
TRBV12-3/TRBV12-4	few	TRBD2	TRBJ2-2	14	TGTGCCAGCAGGGAGCGGGGGGGCATCGGGGAGCTGTTTTTT	CASRERGGIGELFF
TRBV25-1	few	TRBD1	TRBJ1-2	17	TGTGCCAGCAGTGATCCCGTACTAAGACAGGGAAGGGCTGGCTACACCTTC	CASSDPVLRQGRAGYTF
TRBV19	NA	NA	TRBJ2-1	15	TGTGCCAGTAGTATTTCAACAGGGAGTTACAATGAGCAGTTCTTC	CASSISTGSYNEQFF
TRBV14	few	NA	TRBJ1-4	15	TGTGCCAGCAGCCAAGGAGAGACTAATAATGAAAAACTGTTTTTT	CASSQGETNNEKLFF
TRBV4-2	many	TRBD1	TRBJ2-1	18	TGTGCCAGCAGCCTGGCTTGGGTACAGGGGGCCCCCTACAATGAGCAGTTCTTC	CASSLAWVQGAPYNEQFF
TRBV7-2	many	NA	TRBJ2-3	13	TGTGCCAGCAGCTTAGCTAGCGGCGATACGCAGTATTTT	CASSLASGDTQYF
TRBV6-5	NA	TRBD1	TRBJ1-1	13	TGTGCCAGCAGTGGACAGGGCCACACTGAAGCTTTCTTT	CASSGQGHTEAFF
TRBV9	many	TRBD1	TRBJ2-1	17	TGTGCCAGCAGCCCTCCTCCCCGGGACAGGGCCCACAATGAGCAGTTCTTC	CASSPPPRDRAHNEQFF
TRBV10-3	NA	NA	TRBJ1-4	13	TGTGCCATCAGTGAGGCCTTTAATGAAAAACTGTTTTTT	CAISEAFNEKLFF
TRBV7-9	few	NA	TRBJ1-1	15	TGTGCCAGCAGCTCCGAATCGGGGCGGGGCACTGAAGCTTTCTTT	CASSSESGRGTEAFF
TRBV10-3	few	NA	TRBJ2-4	12	TGTGCCATCAGTGAGTCGAGGAACATTCAGTACTTC	CAISESRNIQYF
TRBV6-5	NA	NA	TRBJ2-2	11	TGTGCCAGCAGAGACGGGGGGGAGCTGTTTTTT	CASRDGGELFF
TRBV4-3	few	NA	TRBJ1-2	13	TGCGCCAGCAGCCAAGACAGGGGCTATGGCTACACCTTC	CASSQDRGYGYTF
TRBV5-8	NA	TRBD1	TRBJ2-1	15	TGTGCCAGCAGCGACGCCCCCGGACAGGGATGGGAGCAGTTCTTC	CASSDAPGQGWEQFF
TRBV6-2/TRBV6-3	NA	TRBD2	TRBJ2-5	16	TGTGCCAGCAGTCTAGGGGCTAGCGGACCACAAGAGACCCAGTACTTC	CASSLGASGPQETQYF
TRBV2	few	NA	TRBJ2-5	11	TGTGCCAGCAGTAACCCCCGGGCCCAGTACTTC	CASSNPRAQYF
TRBV20-1	NA	NA	TRBJ2-1	13	TGCAGTGCCCGGGTCGGGGTGGACGGGGAGCAGTTCTTC	CSARVGVDGEQFF
TRBV13	few	NA	TRBJ2-1	13	TGTGCCAGCAGCCGAACGTTATTCAATGAGCAGTTCTTC	CASSRTLFNEQFF
TRBV25-1	many	TRBD1	TRBJ2-7	14	TGTGCCAGCAGAAGGACAGGGGTCTCCTACGAGCAGTACTTC	CASRRTGVSYEQYF
TRBV5-4	few	TRBD1	TRBJ2-1	15	TGTGCCAGCAGCGCACCTGGTTACAGGGGGAATGAGCAGTTCTTC	CASSAPGYRGNEQFF
TRBV24-1	few	TRBD2	TRBJ2-1	17	TGTGCCACCAGTGATCAGGGACTAGCGGGAGGTAACAATGAGCAGTTCTTC	CATSDQGLAGGNNEQFF
TRBV6-5	many	NA	TRBJ2-4	12	TGTGCCAGCAGTTCCCTGGGGGACCTGAGAAATTTC	CASSSLGDLRNF
TRBV5-1	many	TRBD1	TRBJ1-2	14	TGCGCCAGCAGCTTCGACAGGGGGTTGGATGGCTACACCTTC	CASSFDRGLDGYTF
TRBV11-2	few	NA	TRBJ1-4	15	TGTGCCAGCAGCTTTAGGAACAGTTTTAATGAAAAACTGTTTTTT	CASSFRNSFNEKLFF
TRBV5-4	few	NA	TRBJ2-1	15	TGTGCCAGCAGCTTGGAAGGAGGGAGTTACAATGAGCAGTTCTTC	CASSLEGGSYNEQFF
TRBV29-1	many	TRBD2	TRBJ2-1	15	TGCAGCGTCACAACTAGCGGGGGATCGTACAATGAGCAGTTCTTC	CSVTTSGGSYNEQFF
TRBV11-2	many	NA	TRBJ2-7	14	TGTGCCAGCAGCCCATCACAGGGAACCTACGAGCAGTACTTC	CASSPSQGTYEQYF
TRBV6-5	many	TRBD1	TRBJ2-5	19	TGTGCCAGCAGTTCCCAATTCCCGGGACAGGGGTTGTACCAAGAGACCCAGTACTTC	CASSSQFPGQGLYQETQYF
TRBV25-1	NA	TRBD2	TRBJ2-1	15	TGTGCCAGCAGTGTGACTAGCGGGTCGTACAATGAGCAGTTCTTC	CASSVTSGSYNEQFF